These T cell receptor beta chains were read from a single sample in a study of technical replicates of blood from several donors. Method: immunoSEQ multiplex PCR; TCRdb's copy keeps in-frame clones and lacks some. Of 50,000 to 65,000 clones in the sample, roughly 91% are singletons; the top ten hold around 5.1%. The sequenced sample consisted of PBMCs. The receptors come from a human donor in good health. Some clones in this sample may be carry-over from other donors' samples. CDR3s include the opening cysteine and the closing phenylalanine or tryptophan. D genes are given only for firm matches. Some rows have no size entry. The others give once, few or many, or a class for an expanded clone.

V	J	D	size	length	DNA	CDR3
TRBV14	TRBJ2-5	-	-	14	TGTGCCAGCAGCCGGCGCCTCCAGGGAGAGACCCAGTACTTC	CASSRRLQGETQYF
TRBV5-1	TRBJ1-5	TRBD1	-	15	TGCGCCAGCAGCCCGACAGGGGCCTCCAATCAGCCCCAGCATTTT	CASSPTGASNQPQHF
TRBV30	TRBJ1-6	-	once	13	TGTGCCTGGAGTTACGGGAATAATTCACCCCTCCACTTT	CAWSYGNNSPLHF
TRBV2	TRBJ1-1	TRBD1	once	14	TGTGCCAGCGCGCTCGGGACAGGGAGAGGTGAAGCTTTCTTT	CASALGTGRGEAFF
TRBV7-9	TRBJ1-3	-	once	15	TGTGCCAGCAGCGCGGGGAGTTCGCCTGGAAACACCATATATTTT	CASSAGSSPGNTIYF
TRBV7-2	TRBJ2-3	TRBD2	-	16	TGTGCCAGCAGCTCTCTAGCGGGGGGGGACACAGATACGCAGTATTTT	CASSSLAGGDTDTQYF
TRBV4-2	TRBJ2-6	TRBD1	-	18	TGTGCCAGCAGCCAAGCGGGACAGGGGCTCTCTGGGGCCAACGTCCTGACTTTC	CASSQAGQGLSGANVLTF
TRBV7-9	TRBJ2-1	TRBD2	-	17	TGTGCCAGCAGCTTAGGGGACTACAAAGGGACGCAAAGCGAGCAGTTCTTC	CASSLGDYKGTQSEQFF
TRBV6-5	TRBJ1-6	TRBD1	once	15	TGTGCCAGCAGCTCAGGGGGCCCCTATAATTCACCCCTCCACTTT	CASSSGGPYNSPLHF
TRBV27	TRBJ2-7	TRBD2	-	13	TGTGCCAGCAGCCTGGGACTATACTACGAGCAGTACTTC	CASSLGLYYEQYF
TRBV2	TRBJ2-7	-	once	17	TGTGCCAGCAGTGTTCTCCCAGGGACGGGACTCTCCTACGAGCAGTACTTC	CASSVLPGTGLSYEQYF
TRBV15	TRBJ2-5	-	-	12	TGTGCCACCAGCAGAAATAGCCTGACCCAGTACTTC	CATSRNSLTQYF
TRBV6-6	TRBJ2-1	-	-	13	TGTGCCAGCAGTCCCCGGACAGTGAGCCTGCAGTTCTTC	CASSPRTVSLQFF
TRBV29-1	TRBJ1-5	TRBD1	-	12	TGCAGCGTTGTGACAGGGGATCAGCCCCAGCATTTT	CSVVTGDQPQHF
TRBV29-1	TRBJ1-1	-	-	14	TGCAGCGTCCGGTCGGCCGGGTGGCTCACTGAAGCTTTCTTT	CSVRSAGWLTEAFF
TRBV6-5	TRBJ2-6	-	-	14	TGTGCCAGCAGTGGGCTGTCTGGGGCCAACGTCCTGACTTTC	CASSGLSGANVLTF
TRBV19	TRBJ1-2	-	-	15	TGTGCCAGTAGTATAGATCTTAGGAGGTTTCGAGGCTACACCTTC	CASSIDLRRFRGYTF
TRBV5-1	TRBJ2-2	TRBD2	-	15	TGCGCCAGCGGCCCGGCGGGGGTGAACACCGGGGAGCTGTTTTTT	CASGPAGVNTGELFF
TRBV7-3	TRBJ2-5	-	-	13	TGTGCCAGCAGCCCAGGACAGTCCGAGACCCAGTACTTC	CASSPGQSETQYF
TRBV5-4	TRBJ2-1	TRBD2	-	17	TGTGCCAGCAGCTTGGGCGTTGCGCGGGGGGGCCACAATGAGCAGTTCTTC	CASSLGVARGGHNEQFF
TRBV11-3	TRBJ1-6	-	once	19	TGTGCCAGCAGCTTAAGGGCCGCGGGAGTGAGCTCCTATAATTCACCCCTCCACTTT	CASSLRAAGVSSYNSPLHF
TRBV4-3	TRBJ2-7	TRBD1	-	16	TGCGCCAGCAGCCCGGGCAGTGCGGGACAGGGCTACGAGCAGTACTTC	CASSPGSAGQGYEQYF
TRBV5-1	TRBJ2-5	-	-	13	TGCGCCAGCAGCCCGGACAACCAAGAGACCCAGTACTTC	CASSPDNQETQYF
TRBV4-3	TRBJ2-7	TRBD1	-	16	TGCGCCAGCAGCAGCCGGACAGGGCGGGATAGCTACGAGCAGTACTTC	CASSSRTGRDSYEQYF
TRBV12-5	TRBJ2-5	TRBD1	-	13	TGTGCTAGTGGTTCGGACAGGGGGGAGACCCAGTACTTC	CASGSDRGETQYF
TRBV27	TRBJ2-5	TRBD1	once	13	TGTGCCAGCAGTGCAAACAGGGGAGAGACCCAGTACTTC	CASSANRGETQYF
TRBV5-4	TRBJ2-3	TRBD2	-	14	TGTGCCAGCAGCACTAGCGGGAGGAAAGATACGCAGTATTTT	CASSTSGRKDTQYF
TRBV14	TRBJ2-3	TRBD2	-	14	TGTGCCAGCAGCGGACTAGCCGTAACAGATACGCAGTATTTT	CASSGLAVTDTQYF
TRBV6-1	TRBJ2-1	TRBD2	-	15	TGTGCCAGCAGTGAAGTGGGAGGGTCCTACAATGAGCAGTTCTTC	CASSEVGGSYNEQFF